The next 8 T cell receptor beta chains were all read from a single sample in a study of T cell responses to AZD1222 COVID-19 vaccine. Profiling relied on immunoSEQ multiplex PCR, and the TCRdb table lists in-frame clones only, not all of them. Here the sample spans about 83,000 clones, around 87% being singletons. This specimen was peripheral blood, taken on day 0 of MenACWY control vaccination. Every receptor here comes from an adult in good health.

V gene TRBV18 combines with J gene TRBJ2-5, with unresolved D. CDR1 is KGHSH, CDR2 LQKENI, per germline. This CDR3 contains 15 residues. V was cut by 2 bases and J by 1 base, with 11 bases left in between. The DNA of the CDR3 is TGTGCCAGCTCACCATTTACAACACTCCAAGAGACCCAGTACTTC. Protein sequence: CASSPFTTLQETQYF.

The chain uses TRBV5-6 and TRBJ2-2; 8 bases line up with TRBD1. From germline, CDR1 is SGHDT and CDR2 YYEEEE. This CDR3 comprises 15 residues. The ends lost 4 bases at V and 0 bases at J; junction bases unmatched: 2. The CDR3 nucleotides read TGTGCCAGCAGCCTGGACAGGGCGAACACCGGGGAGCTGTTTTTT. Amino acid sequence: CASSLDRANTGELFF.

V and J are TRBV19 and TRBJ1-4, with D hard to call. Germline CDR1 and CDR2: LNHDA and SQIVND (reference sequence). The V end was cut by 8 bases, the J end by 5 bases, with 18 bases between. This CDR3 contains 15 residues. CDR3 sequence (DNA): TGTGCCAGTTGTCCAGATGGAACTCTAAATGAAAAACTGTTTTTT. It yields the protein CASCPDGTLNEKLFF.

J is TRBJ1-5 and V is TRBV18; 8 bases match TRBD1. Unmatched junction bases numbered 1, after V lost 3 bases and J lost 3 bases. CDR1 KGHSH and CDR2 LQKENI come from the germline V gene. This CDR3 is built from 14 residues. The chain's CDR3 is CASSPDRANQPQHF. The CDR3 DNA follows: TGTGCCAGCTCACCGGACAGGGCCAATCAGCCCCAGCATTTT. Variable domain in full (rest from reference TRBV18 and TRBJ1-5): NAGVMQNPRHLVRRRGQEARLRCSPMKGHSHVYWYRQLPEEGLKFMVYLQKENIIDESGMPKERFSAEFPKEGPSILRIQQVVRGDSAAYFCASSPDRANQPQHFGDGTRLSIL.

This rearrangement joins TRBV6-5 to TRBJ2-5; no reliable D call. The CDR3 is 13 amino acids. Germline V gene sequence: CDR1 MNHEY, CDR2 SVGAGI. With 2 bases removed from V and 1 base from J, the gap between germline ends came to 5 bases. The CDR3 loop is CASSYDFQETQYF. DNA of the CDR3: TGTGCCAGCAGTTACGACTTCCAAGAGACCCAGTACTTC.

The V gene is TRBV25-1, the J gene TRBJ1-1; no clear D. Trimming cost V 1 base and J 1 base, with 7 bases left between them. Per the germline V gene, CDR1 is MGHDK and CDR2 is SYGVNS. This CDR3 is built from 14 residues. CDR3 bases: TGTGCCAGCAGTGAATTGGGGAGGAACACTGAAGCTTTCTTT. Translation: CASSELGRNTEAFF.

This clone was seen only once. CDR3 sequence reads: CASSLGSSGSREQYF. Here the CDR3 DNA reads TGTGCCAGCAGTTTGGGATCAAGCGGGAGTCGCGAGCAGTACTTC. The chain uses TRBV28 and TRBJ2-7, with 8 nucleotides matching TRBD2. Trimming at V came to 3 bases and at J to 6 bases, leaving 10 bases not matched to a gene. This CDR3 has 15 amino acids. Germline V gives CDR1 MDHEN, CDR2 SYDVKM.

The chain joins TRBV7-8 to TRBJ2-1; D is unclear. Germline CDR1 SGHVS, CDR2 FQNEAQ. The CDR3 is made up of 14 amino acids. Trimming took 0 bases from V and 11 from J, leaving 14 bases between them. In DNA form, the CDR3 reads TGTGCCAGCAGCTTAGCCCGTCCGACCCGACAGCAGTTCTTC. Encoded protein: CASSLARPTRQQFF.